This TCR beta chain was documented in a study of CD8 T cells in ankylosing spondylitis. Study-wide results and caveats: The authors found the disease-linked clones to be CD8+ and relatively rare in peripheral blood. A TCR beta motif of several highly homologous variants seemed to mark ankylosing spondylitis blood.

Germline V gene sequence: CDR1 DFQATT, CDR2 SNEGSKA (reference sequence). V gave up 5 bases and J gave up 2 bases; unmatched junction bases: 5. The CDR3 loop spans 14 amino acids. Each CDR3 protein gets one entry after TCRdb re-called the 5' RACE reads with MiXCR. Of roughly 440,000 distinct CDR3 sequences in the sample, over 15% are singletons; the top ten hold 0.95% to 1.1%. At least ten counts were recorded for this clonotype. Its matching antigen is unknown. Sequencing input: blood, either unsorted or a sorted T cell fraction (not recorded which). The sequence was obtained from a male donor with ankylosing spondylitis. The genes are TRBV20-1 and TRBJ2-1, with TRBD2 matching 8 bases. The CDR3 nucleotides read TGCAGTGCTCACGGGGGGGACCCCTACAATGAGCAGTTCTTC. It codes for CSAHGGDPYNEQFF.